This T cell receptor (beta chain) is drawn from a study of cytomegalovirus exposure and HLA in healthy donors. General study points: Researchers reported in a later analysis that common viral pathogens appeared linked to several top clusters.

Primers for the PCR totalled 60 Vbeta and 13 Jbeta. Here immunoSEQ multiplex PCR was the method, and the copy in TCRdb shows in-frame clones only, minus some. The table has 55,000 to 80,000 clones, more than 75% seen once. The V and J ends lost 6 bases and 6 bases respectively, with 13 bases between them. This CDR3 has 14 amino acids. From germline, CDR1 is SGHNT and CDR2 YYREEE (reference sequence). A word on this clone: Its specificity is unknown.

The chain is built from TRBV5-4 and TRBJ1-6; perhaps TRBD1 as D (6 bases). This TCR came from a man younger than 35 in good health and CMV-seronegative. The sample taken for sequencing was PBMCs. CDR3 nucleotides: TGTGCCAGCACGGAGCAGGGGCTTAATTCACCCCTCCACTTT. Its translation is CASTEQGLNSPLHF.